This T cell receptor (beta chain) stems from a study of shared clonotypes between healthy human individuals. CD45RO-negative, CCR7-selected cells formed the naive CD8 fraction, which excluded terminally differentiated effector memory CD45RA+ cells. Turning to this clone: Its antigen remains unknown.

General study points: Shared across several donors were around 5% of the naive CD4 clonotypes. The represented genetic and exposure-history diversity was limited by the small number of donors.

From germline, CDR1 is SGHAT and CDR2 FQNNGV. The CDR3 totals 16 residues. Trimming stripped 5 bases from V and 5 bases from J, with 18 bases between. Profiled with immunoSEQ multiplex PCR; TCRdb holds only in-frame clones, not every one. This table has millions of clones, approximately 94% appearing once. This sequence originates from a man in his late teens or twenties in good health. Some clones in this sample may be carry-over from other donors' samples. The chain joins TRBV11-2 to TRBJ2-2; a possible D gene is TRBD1 (6 bases). The source material was naive CD8+ T cells from PBMCs. The DNA of the CDR3 is TGTGCCAGCAGCATGCGACAGGCCCCAGGGACCGGGGAGCTGTTTTTT. Residues: CASSMRQAPGTGELFF.